This is a list of T cell receptor beta chains from one sample in a study of blood T cell repertoires in COVID-19. Using immunoSEQ multiplex PCR, the repertoire was profiled, and TCRdb retains in-frame clones only, with some absent. The sample holds about 54,000 clones; roughly 76% are singletons and the top ten take 4% to 5.5%. Sequencing was carried out using peripheral blood. The receptors derive from a woman aged 55-69 years with acute or convalescent COVID-19. The CDR3 runs from the conserved cysteine through the conserved F or W. A D gene is named only where the DNA matches it firmly. A row's size may be missing; if present it is once, few, many or a size class.

j_call cdr3_length d_call clone_size v_call cdr3_nt cdr3_aa
TRBJ1-2 15 NA NA TRBV18 TGTGCCAGCTCCCCTCGTCAGGGGCCCCTCTATGGCTACACCTTC CASSPRQGPLYGYTF
TRBJ1-1 12 NA NA TRBV19 TGTGCCAGTAGTATTGGCAGCACTGAAGCTTTCTTT CASSIGSTEAFF
TRBJ1-4 16 TRBD1 NA TRBV5-1 TGCGCCAGCAGCTTGACCTCTGGACAGGGGAATGAAAAACTGTTTTTT CASSLTSGQGNEKLFF
TRBJ1-2 15 TRBD1 once TRBV7-2 TGTGCCAGCAGCTTAGTATCACAGGGGGCAAGGGGCTACACCTTC CASSLVSQGARGYTF
TRBJ1-5 16 TRBD1 NA TRBV5-5 TGTGCCAGCAGCTTGTCGACAGGGGCTTTGAGTCAGCCCCAGCATTTT CASSLSTGALSQPQHF
TRBJ1-5 14 NA NA TRBV24-1 TGTGCCACACAGGATTGGCAGGGCAATCAGCCCCAGCATTTT CATQDWQGNQPQHF
TRBJ2-7 12 NA NA TRBV10-3 TGTGCCATCAGTCCACAAACCTACGAGCAGTACTTC CAISPQTYEQYF
TRBJ2-1 11 NA NA TRBV6-5 TGTGCCAGCAGAACTTCGAATGAGCAGTTCTTC CASRTSNEQFF
TRBJ2-3 13 NA NA TRBV12-5 TGTGCTAGTGGTTTGGTCGGGTCAGATACGCAGTATTTT CASGLVGSDTQYF
TRBJ2-3 17 TRBD2 NA TRBV27 TGTGCCAGCAGCTTTATAGGGACTAGCGGTCGAAGGGATACGCAGTATTTT CASSFIGTSGRRDTQYF
TRBJ1-1 15 TRBD1 few TRBV5-5 TGTGCCAGCAGCTCGGGGACAGGGAGGTTATCTGAAGCTTTCTTT CASSSGTGRLSEAFF
TRBJ1-5 13 NA NA TRBV20-1 TGCAGTGCTAGTTCAGGGCTTAATCAGCCCCAGCATTTT CSASSGLNQPQHF
TRBJ2-1 15 TRBD1 NA TRBV11-2 TGTGCCAGCACCCAGGGGGTAGAGTCCTACAATGAGCAGTTCTTC CASTQGVESYNEQFF
TRBJ1-1 13 NA NA TRBV14 TGTGCCAGCAGCCAAGCATTGAACACTGAAGCTTTCTTT CASSQALNTEAFF
TRBJ1-3 14 NA NA TRBV19 TGTGCCAGTAGTATAAGGAGCTCTGGAAACACCATATATTTT CASSIRSSGNTIYF
TRBJ1-3 17 NA few TRBV4-1 TGCGCCAGCAGCCAAGAGCCGGCAGGGGCCTCTGGAAACACCATATATTTT CASSQEPAGASGNTIYF
TRBJ2-1 14 NA NA TRBV9 TGTGCCAGCAGCCCCCAGATGGCCAACAATGAGCAGTTCTTC CASSPQMANNEQFF
TRBJ2-5 15 TRBD1 NA TRBV27 TGTGCCAGCAGTATTCGACAGGGTAGGATTGAGACCCAGTACTTC CASSIRQGRIETQYF
TRBJ1-1 13 NA NA TRBV6-5 TGTGCCAGCCGCGGCAGGGCGAACACTGAAGCTTTCTTT CASRGRANTEAFF
TRBJ2-3 14 NA once TRBV5-1 TGCGCCAGCAGCTTGGGAGGCTCCCGGGATACGCAGTATTTT CASSLGGSRDTQYF
TRBJ2-7 12 NA NA TRBV2 TGTGCCAGCAGTGATCTCTCCTACGAGCAGTACTTC CASSDLSYEQYF
TRBJ1-3 16 NA NA TRBV5-1 TGCGCCAGCAGCTTGGGGACAGTGGACTCTGGAAACACCATATATTTT CASSLGTVDSGNTIYF
TRBJ1-4 16 NA once TRBV7-9 TGTGCCAGCAGCTTAAATAGCGGAACGTCAGCGTTACAACTGTTTTTT CASSLNSGTSALQLFF
TRBJ1-6 15 TRBD1 once TRBV30 TGTGCCTGGAGTGCGCGGACAGGGGGAAATTCACCCCTCCACTTT CAWSARTGGNSPLHF
TRBJ2-1 15 TRBD2 NA TRBV7-8 TGTGCCAGCAGCGCGCGGGAGGGCTCAGTTAATGAGCAGTTCTTC CASSAREGSVNEQFF
TRBJ1-1 15 NA NA TRBV19 TGTGCCAGTAATAAAGTAGGCGGGTGGAACACTGAAGCTTTCTTT CASNKVGGWNTEAFF
TRBJ1-2 14 NA NA TRBV18 TGTGCCAGCTCAAGCCAGGGAGGTAGCTATGGCTACACCTTC CASSSQGGSYGYTF
TRBJ1-1 11 NA NA TRBV20-1 TGCAGTGCTAGTAGCCCCACTGAAGCTTTCTTT CSASSPTEAFF
TRBJ2-5 14 NA NA TRBV5-5 TGTGCCAGCAGCTTGGAGGCAGGGCGAGAGACCCAGTACTTC CASSLEAGRETQYF
TRBJ2-1 16 TRBD2 NA TRBV7-3 TGTGCCAGCAGCTTAACCCCTAGCGGGGGGGCGGTTGAGCAGTTCTTC CASSLTPSGGAVEQFF
TRBJ1-1 13 NA NA TRBV29-1 TGCAGCGTGACGGGACACAAGAACACTGAAGCTTTCTTT CSVTGHKNTEAFF
TRBJ1-5 13 TRBD1 NA TRBV30 TGTGCCTGGGCAGGGGGTCGCAATCAGCCCCAGCATTTT CAWAGGRNQPQHF
TRBJ2-3 15 TRBD2 NA TRBV4-1 TGCGCCAGCAGCCATAGCGGGGGGGCCCCAGATACGCAGTATTTT CASSHSGGAPDTQYF
TRBJ2-7 15 NA NA TRBV5-4 TGTGCCAGCAGCTTAATCCAGGGGCTAACCTACGAGCAGTACTTC CASSLIQGLTYEQYF
TRBJ2-1 15 TRBD2 NA TRBV5-4 TGTGCCAGCATCGGTAGCGGGGCCCTCTACAATGAGCAGTTCTTC CASIGSGALYNEQFF
TRBJ2-7 14 NA once TRBV9 TGTGCCAGCAGCTCCCGGCCAGGGCCCTACGAGCAGTACTTC CASSSRPGPYEQYF
TRBJ1-2 12 NA NA TRBV19 TGTGCCAGTAGTGCGGCGGGGCGGAGCTACACCTTC CASSAAGRSYTF
TRBJ2-5 15 NA NA TRBV7-2 TGTGCCAGCAGCTTAGAGCGGGCCAGCCAAGAGACCCAGTACTTC CASSLERASQETQYF
TRBJ2-1 11 TRBD1 NA TRBV6-5 TGTGCCAGCACCGGGACAGGGGGTCAGTTCTTC CASTGTGGQFF
TRBJ1-1 11 NA NA TRBV2 TGTGCCAGCAGCATCACTTCTGAAGCTTTCTTT CASSITSEAFF
TRBJ2-6 17 NA NA TRBV28 TGTGCCAGCAGTTCAGGCTCCGGAACCTCTGGGGCCAACGTCCTGACTTTC CASSSGSGTSGANVLTF
TRBJ1-1 14 NA NA TRBV19 TGTGCCACCTCTGATCCACCTAAAGACACTGAAGCTTTCTTT CATSDPPKDTEAFF
TRBJ2-3 14 NA once TRBV2 TGTGCCAGCAAGAGCGGCTCCCACACAGATACGCAGTATTTT CASKSGSHTDTQYF
TRBJ1-1 11 TRBD1 NA TRBV30 TGTGCCTGGGGGGACAGGTGGTCGGCTTTCTTT CAWGDRWSAFF
TRBJ1-6 15 NA NA TRBV25-1 TGTGCCAGCAGTGGAACGGGACACCCTAATTCACCCCTCCACTTT CASSGTGHPNSPLHF
TRBJ2-2 13 TRBD1 NA TRBV29-1 TGCAGCGCGAACAGGGGGCGCGCCGGGGAGCTGTTTTTT CSANRGRAGELFF
TRBJ2-3 15 NA NA TRBV14 TGTGCCAGCAGCCAAGGGAGCTTAAGCACAGATACGCAGTATTTT CASSQGSLSTDTQYF
TRBJ2-1 17 TRBD1 NA TRBV19 TGTGCCAGTAGTAGCGCTGGGACAGGGGGAGACTACAATGAGCAGTTCTTC CASSSAGTGGDYNEQFF
TRBJ1-5 14 NA NA TRBV25-1 TGTGCCAGCAGTGTCCAGGGGAGCAATCAGCCCCAGCATTTT CASSVQGSNQPQHF
TRBJ2-3 19 TRBD2 NA TRBV5-1 TGCGCCAGCAGAGGGGCAGGGACTGAAGCGGGATCTAGCACAGATACGCAGTATTTT CASRGAGTEAGSSTDTQYF
TRBJ2-2 12 NA NA TRBV19 TGTGCCAGTAGTCTCTACACCGGGGAGCTGTTTTTT CASSLYTGELFF
TRBJ2-7 12 NA once TRBV29-1 TGCAGCGTTGAGGAGGGGGCGGGCGAGCAGTACTTC CSVEEGAGEQYF
TRBJ1-5 14 NA NA TRBV7-2 TGTGCCAGCAGCTTCCTCCAGGGCGGTCAGCCCCAGCATTTT CASSFLQGGQPQHF